The entry that follows covers one T cell receptor (beta chain) sequence. This CDR3 has 14 residues. J was trimmed by 6 bases and V by 5 bases; bases with no gene match: 7. Germline CDR1 MNHEY, CDR2 SMNVEV (reference sequence). The sample comes from a study of cytomegalovirus exposure and HLA in healthy donors. The PCR made use of 60 Vbeta and 13 Jbeta primers. Assay used: immunoSEQ multiplex PCR; TCRdb lists only in-frame clones, some missing. The profile shows 100,000 to 150,000 clones, almost 85% of them singletons. The sequence derives from a boy aged 2-9 years in good health and CMV-seronegative. The chain employs TRBV27 and TRBJ1-5; 7 positions agree with TRBD1. Sequenced material: PBMCs. The CDR3 coding sequence is TGTGCCAGCAGTAACAGGGGCTTGGGTCAGCCCCAGCATTTT. Amino acids: CASSNRGLGQPQHF.